Listed below are T cell receptor beta chains from one sample, sequenced in a study of cytomegalovirus exposure and HLA in healthy donors. Libraries were prepared by immunoSEQ multiplex PCR; TCRdb keeps only in-frame clonotypes and omits some of them. The sample contains 63,000 or so clones, 79% of which appear only once. Sequenced input: PBMCs. Source of these receptors: a woman under 40 in good health and CMV-seronegative. Both conserved end residues are part of each CDR3. A D gene is named only where the DNA matches it firmly. The listing skips clone size in some rows; elsewhere it reads once, few, many or a size class.

- | TRBJ2-1 | TRBV5-6 | - | 17 | CASSSVRQYNSYNEQFF | TGTGCCAGCAGCTCCGTCCGACAGTACAACTCCTACAATGAGCAGTTCTTC
few | TRBJ1-1 | TRBV30 | - | 12 | CAWSRGVTEAFF | TGTGCCTGGAGTCGGGGTGTCACTGAAGCTTTCTTT
- | TRBJ2-7 | TRBV5-6 | TRBD2 | 14 | CASSRVGGMAGQYF | TGTGCCAGCAGCCGCGTGGGAGGGATGGCGGGGCAGTACTTC
- | TRBJ1-5 | TRBV4-1 | TRBD1 | 16 | CASSQIPGQMNQPQHF | TGCGCCAGCAGCCAAATACCGGGACAGATGAATCAGCCCCAGCATTTT
- | TRBJ2-7 | TRBV5-1 | TRBD1 | 14 | CASRWGQDSYEQYF | TGCGCCAGCAGATGGGGACAGGACTCCTACGAGCAGTACTTC
- | TRBJ2-3 | TRBV21-1 | - | 15 | CASSKGGRGLDTQYF | TGTGCCAGCAGCAAGGGTGGCAGGGGGCTGGATACGCAGTATTTT
- | TRBJ2-3 | TRBV9 | TRBD2 | 15 | CASSPRGGRADTQYF | TGTGCCAGCAGCCCCCGGGGGGGCCGTGCGGATACGCAGTATTTT
- | TRBJ1-5 | TRBV30 | - | 13 | CAWSKGGLQPQHF | TGTGCCTGGAGTAAGGGGGGGCTTCAGCCCCAGCATTTT
- | TRBJ1-5 | TRBV7-9 | TRBD1 | 15 | CASSWGTGSNQPQHF | TGTGCCAGCAGCTGGGGGACAGGGAGCAATCAGCCCCAGCATTTT
- | TRBJ1-5 | TRBV21-1 | - | 12 | CASSPQVQPQHF | TGTGCCAGCAGCCCTCAGGTTCAGCCCCAGCATTTT
once | TRBJ1-2 | TRBV6-5 | - | 13 | CASSYEGGHGYTF | TGTGCCAGCAGTTATGAAGGGGGACATGGCTACACCTTC
- | TRBJ2-2 | TRBV28 | - | 16 | CASSSAPGVNTGELFF | TGTGCCAGCAGTTCAGCCCCGGGAGTTAACACCGGGGAGCTGTTTTTT
- | TRBJ2-5 | TRBV5-1 | - | 14 | CASSQLGQQETQYF | TGCGCCAGCAGCCAGTTAGGACAGCAAGAGACCCAGTACTTC
once | TRBJ2-3 | TRBV7-3 | - | 14 | CASSFRASTDTQYF | TGTGCCAGCAGCTTTAGAGCAAGCACAGATACGCAGTATTTT
- | TRBJ2-3 | TRBV30 | - | 16 | CAGGAAAAPSTDTQYF | TGTGCGGGGGGGGCGGCAGCAGCACCGTCCACAGATACGCAGTATTTT